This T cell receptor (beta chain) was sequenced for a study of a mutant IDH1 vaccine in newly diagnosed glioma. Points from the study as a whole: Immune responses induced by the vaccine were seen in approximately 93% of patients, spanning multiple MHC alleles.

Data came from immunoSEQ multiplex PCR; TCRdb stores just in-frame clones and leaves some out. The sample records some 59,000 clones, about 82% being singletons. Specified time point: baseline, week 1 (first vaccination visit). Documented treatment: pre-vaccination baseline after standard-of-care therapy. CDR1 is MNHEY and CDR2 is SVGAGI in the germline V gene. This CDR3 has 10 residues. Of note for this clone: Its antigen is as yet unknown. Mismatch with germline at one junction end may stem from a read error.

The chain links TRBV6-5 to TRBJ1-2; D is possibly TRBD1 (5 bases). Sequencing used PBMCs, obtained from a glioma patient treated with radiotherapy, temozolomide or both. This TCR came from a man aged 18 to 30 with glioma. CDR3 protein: CASSPWDFSF. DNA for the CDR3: TGTGCCAGCAGCCCCTGGGACTTCTCCTTC.